Each of the 13 T cell receptor beta chains below was sequenced from the same sample in a study of T-cell reconstitution after alpha-beta-depleted transplantation in children. Unique molecular identifiers tagged the TCRbeta library. In TCRdb, the PCR reads were re-called with MiXCR into one record per CDR3 protein. The sample holds fewer than 500,000 distinct CDR3 sequences, 43% seen once. The material sequenced was PBMCs, taken before TCRalphabeta/CD19-depleted stem cell transplant. Receptor source: a girl aged 2-15 years with aplastic anemia, due to receive a stem cell transplant.

This clonotype was counted only a few times. V and J are TRBV11-2 and TRBJ2-7; 10 bases are shared with TRBD1. This CDR3 contains 15 residues. Germline V gene lookup returns CDR1 SGHAT and CDR2 FQNNGV. V shed 5 bases and J 9 bases; nucleotides not matched to a gene: 13. This CDR3 is CASSRTGTGEEVQYF. CDR3 coding DNA: TGTGCCAGCAGCCGAACCGGGACAGGGGAAGAAGTGCAGTACTTC.

DNA for the CDR3: TGTGCCAGTGTCTCCAGGGGCCCTTACAATGAGCAGTTCTTC. Translated, it gives CASVSRGPYNEQFF. The genes are TRBV6-1 and TRBJ2-1; possibly TRBD1 for D (6 bases). V lost 9 bases, J lost 4 bases, and 16 bases lay in between. Per the germline V gene, CDR1 is MNHNS and CDR2 is SASEGT. This CDR3 is built from 14 residues.

This clonotype came up many times. This sequence joins TRBV5-1 and TRBJ2-1; TRBD2 matches 13 bases. CDR1 SGHRS and CDR2 YFSETQ come from the germline V gene. CDR3 size: 16 residues. V dropped 4 bases and J dropped 6; count of bases not matched to a gene: 7. CDR3 DNA: TGCGCCAGCAGCGGACTAGCGGGAGCTAGTGTCAATGAGCAGTTCTTC. Translated: CASSGLAGASVNEQFF.

The chain has TRBV29-1 and TRBJ2-6; D is perhaps TRBD1 or TRBD2 (5 bases each). The CDR3 contains 15 residues. Germline V gene data show CDR1 as SQVTM and CDR2 as ANQGSEA. Trimming shortened V by 7 bases and J by 1 base, and 14 bases separated the two germline ends. DNA of the CDR3: TGCAGCGCTGGGGGTGCCCTTTCTGGGGCCAACGTCCTGACTTTC. This codes for CSAGGALSGANVLTF. Looking up the rest from reference TRBV29-1 and TRBJ2-6 gives the full variable domain: SAVISQKPSRDICQRGTSLTIQCQVDSQVTMMFWYRQQPGQSLTLIATANQGSEATYESGFVIDKFPISRPNLTFSTLTVSNMSPEDSSIYLCSAGGALSGANVLTFGAGSRLTVL.

The chain links TRBV12-3 or TRBV12-4 to TRBJ2-6, with a tentative D call TRBD1 (5 bases). The CDR3 runs 19 residues. V shed 8 bases and J shed 0 bases, with 23 bases lying between them. CDR3 region: CASVRIGVLSRSGANVLTF. The DNA for the CDR3 is TGTGCCAGCGTACGTATAGGGGTTCTATCTCGCTCTGGGGCCAACGTCCTGACTTTC.

This clonotype was observed many times. CDR3 bases: TGTGCCAGCAGCCAAGAAGGCGCTAAGTTGGAGACCCAGTACTTC. Protein: CASSQEGAKLETQYF. The J gene is TRBJ2-5, the V gene TRBV3-1; D unresolved. The CDR3 is 15 residues long. V was cut by 0 bases and J by 5 bases, with 13 bases left in between. Germline V CDR1 and CDR2: LGHDT, YNNKEL (reference sequence).

This clonotype was counted many times. J is TRBJ1-1 and V is TRBV25-1; D is possibly TRBD1 (5 bases). The CDR3 covers 13 residues. Germline values: CDR1 MGHDK, CDR2 SYGVNS. Trimming removed 6 bases from V and 6 bases from J, with 14 bases in between. The CDR3: CASRRGWGPEAFF. CDR3 DNA: TGTGCCAGCAGGCGGGGGTGGGGACCTGAAGCTTTCTTT.

This chain joins TRBV15 and TRBJ2-1; either TRBD1 or TRBD2 may fit D (5 bases each). CDR1 is LNHNV, CDR2 YYDKDF, per germline (reference sequence). The CDR3 has 14 amino acids. The V end lost 0 bases, the J end lost 4 bases, and 7 bases lay between the germline ends. CDR3 sequence reads: CATSREGDYNEQFF. CDR3 nucleotides: TGTGCCACCAGCAGAGAGGGGGATTACAATGAGCAGTTCTTC. Drawing the rest from reference TRBV15 and TRBJ2-1, the complete variable domain is DAMVIQNPRYQVTQFGKPVTLSCSQTLNHNVMYWYQQKSSQAPKLLFHYYDKDFNNEADTPDNFQSRRPNTSFCFLDIRSPGLGDTAMYLCATSREGDYNEQFFGPGTRLTVL.

CDR3 DNA sequence: TGCGCCAGCAGCTTGGCGGGACAGGACTACAATGAGCAGTTCTTC. This encodes CASSLAGQDYNEQFF. The rearrangement links TRBV5-1 to TRBJ2-1; 8 nucleotides line up with TRBD1. The V gene's germline CDR1 is SGHRS and CDR2 YFSETQ. The J segment lost 3 bases and the V segment lost 0 bases, leaving 2 bases of the junction unmatched. This CDR3 spans 15 amino acids.

This clonotype appeared a few times. CDR3 sequence (DNA): TGTGCCAGCAGCTCCCCGGGACAGGTGGGGTACGAGCAGTACTTC. Its translation: CASSSPGQVGYEQYF. The chain uses TRBV7-9 and TRBJ2-7; TRBD1 aligns across 8 bases. CDR3 length: 15 amino acids. The germline gives CDR1 SEHNR, CDR2 FQNEAQ (reference sequence). V lost 4 bases to trimming and J lost 4 bases; unmatched junction nucleotides: 9.

This clonotype was observed once. The chain joins TRBV6-1 to TRBJ2-1; D not certain. Germline CDR1 and CDR2: MNHNS and SASEGT. Trimming took 8 bases from V and 0 from J, leaving 17 bases between them. The CDR3 consists of 16 residues. CDR3 amino acids: CASSRSTASSYNEQFF. CDR3 in DNA: TGTGCCAGCTCCAGATCAACAGCGAGCTCCTACAATGAGCAGTTCTTC.

The sample holds many counts of this clonotype. The chain employs TRBV28 and TRBJ1-1, with 10 bases identical to TRBD1. The CDR3 length is 15 residues. The V gene's germline CDR1 is MDHEN and CDR2 SYDVKM. V lost 7 bases to trimming and J lost 0 bases; unmatched junction nucleotides: 5. CDR3 nucleotide sequence: TGTGCCAGCATACGGGACAGGGGAATGAACACTGAAGCTTTCTTT. Protein: CASIRDRGMNTEAFF.

The J gene is TRBJ2-4, the V gene TRBV10-3; D gene ambiguous. Trimming took 3 bases from V and 1 from J, leaving 13 bases between them. The CDR3 spans 16 residues. CDR1 is ENHRY and CDR2 is SYGVKD in the germline V gene. In nucleotides, the CDR3 is TGTGCCATCAGTGACACTGTTGTGGGGGCCAAAAACATTCAGTACTTC. Translation gives CAISDTVVGAKNIQYF.